A single T cell receptor beta chain is shown here with its context. The junction does not match germline at one end; this may be a read error. This sample's RNA came from whole unsorted tissue. This non-tumor lung sample came from over 3 cm beyond the tumor edge. Newly diagnosed lung cancer patients had thoracic surgery in China, August–late 2014, without prior chemotherapy. This record belongs to a study of tumor and adjacent non-tumor tissue in lung cancer. Study summary: Stage I to III disease affected about ten men and roughly 5 women aged roughly 31 to 80. About 4.17 million productive TCRbeta reads were obtained per sample on average.

Three rounds of nested PCR, following a modified ARM-PCR protocol, produced the TCRbeta library. TCRdb re-analysed the multiplex PCR reads in MiXCR, keeping a single row per CDR3 protein. The data hold 50,000 to 70,000 distinct CDR3 sequences, with around 64% observed a single time. Germline CDR1 is WNHNN and CDR2 is SYGVQD (reference sequence). The CDR3 length is 15 residues. The origin of this receptor is a man aged 65 to 79 with non-small cell lung cancer. The rearrangement uses TRBV10-1 and TRBJ2-2, with D maybe TRBD2 (5 bases). Input material: distant non-tumor lung tissue. CDR3 nucleotide sequence: TGCGCCAACAGTGAGGGCAGTGGGCGAGGCGGGGAGCTGTTTTTT. Its translation: CANSEGSGRGGELFF.